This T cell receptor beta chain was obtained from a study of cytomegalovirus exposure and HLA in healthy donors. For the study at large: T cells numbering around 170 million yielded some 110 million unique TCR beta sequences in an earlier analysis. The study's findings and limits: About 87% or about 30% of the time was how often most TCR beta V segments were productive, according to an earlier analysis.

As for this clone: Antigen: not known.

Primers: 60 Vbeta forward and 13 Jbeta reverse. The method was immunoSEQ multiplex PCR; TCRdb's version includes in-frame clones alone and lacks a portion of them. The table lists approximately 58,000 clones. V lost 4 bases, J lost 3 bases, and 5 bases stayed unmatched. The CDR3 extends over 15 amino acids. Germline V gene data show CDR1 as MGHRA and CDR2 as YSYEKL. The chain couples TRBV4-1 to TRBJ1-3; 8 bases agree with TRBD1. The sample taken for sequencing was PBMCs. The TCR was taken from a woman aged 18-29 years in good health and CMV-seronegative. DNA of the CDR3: TGCGCCAGCAGCCTCGGACAGGGATTTGGAAACACCATATATTTT. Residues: CASSLGQGFGNTIYF.